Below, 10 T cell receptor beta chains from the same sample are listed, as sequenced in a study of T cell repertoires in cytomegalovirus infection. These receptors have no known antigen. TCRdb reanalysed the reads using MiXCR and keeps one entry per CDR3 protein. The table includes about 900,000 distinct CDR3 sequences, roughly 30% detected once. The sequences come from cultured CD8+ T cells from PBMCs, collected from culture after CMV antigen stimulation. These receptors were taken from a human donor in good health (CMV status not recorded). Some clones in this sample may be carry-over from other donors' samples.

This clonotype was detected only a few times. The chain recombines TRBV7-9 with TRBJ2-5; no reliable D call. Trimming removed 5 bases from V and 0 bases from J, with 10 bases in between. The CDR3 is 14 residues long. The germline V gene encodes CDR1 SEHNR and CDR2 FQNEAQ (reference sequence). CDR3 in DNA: TGTGCCAGCAGCCAGACGGGTAACCAAGAGACCCAGTACTTC. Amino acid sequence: CASSQTGNQETQYF. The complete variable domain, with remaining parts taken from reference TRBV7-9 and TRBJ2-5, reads DTGVSQNPRHKITKRGQNVTFRCDPISEHNRLYWYRQTLGQGPEFLTYFQNEAQLEKSRLLSDRFSAERPKGSFSTLEIQRTEQGDSAMYLCASSQTGNQETQYFGPGTRLLVL.

CDR3 loop: CAIIWGQGARGGQPQHF. CDR3 in DNA: TGTGCCATCATTTGGGGACAGGGGGCGCGGGGGGGGCAGCCCCAGCATTTT. This chain connects TRBV10-3 to TRBJ1-5; TRBD1 aligns across 12 bases. J lost 7 bases, V lost 7 bases, and 14 bases had no gene match. Germline CDR1 is ENHRY and CDR2 is SYGVKD. The CDR3 totals 17 residues.

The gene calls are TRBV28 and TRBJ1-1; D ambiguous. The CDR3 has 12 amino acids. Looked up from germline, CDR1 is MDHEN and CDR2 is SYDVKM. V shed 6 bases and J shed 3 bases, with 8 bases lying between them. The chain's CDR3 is CASSREYTEAFF. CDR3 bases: TGTGCCAGCAGCCGCGAATACACTGAAGCTTTCTTT.

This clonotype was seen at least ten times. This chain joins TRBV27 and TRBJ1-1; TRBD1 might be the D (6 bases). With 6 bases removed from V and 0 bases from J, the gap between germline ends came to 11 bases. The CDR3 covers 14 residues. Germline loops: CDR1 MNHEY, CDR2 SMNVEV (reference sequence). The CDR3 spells CASSLQGVNTEAFF. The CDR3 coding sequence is TGTGCCAGCAGCTTACAGGGTGTGAACACTGAAGCTTTCTTT.

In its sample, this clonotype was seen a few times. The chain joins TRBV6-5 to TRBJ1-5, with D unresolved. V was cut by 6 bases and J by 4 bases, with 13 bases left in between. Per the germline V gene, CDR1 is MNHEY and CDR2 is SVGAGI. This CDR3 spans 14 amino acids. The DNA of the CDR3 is TGTGCCAGCAGGGGGTCCGAGGATAATCAGCCCCAGCATTTT. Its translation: CASRGSEDNQPQHF.

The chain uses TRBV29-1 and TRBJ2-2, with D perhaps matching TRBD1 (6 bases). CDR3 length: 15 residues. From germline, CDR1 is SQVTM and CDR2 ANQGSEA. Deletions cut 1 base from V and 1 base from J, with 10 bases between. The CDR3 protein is CSVEVSQGNTGELFF. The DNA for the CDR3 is TGCAGCGTTGAAGTCTCACAGGGGAACACCGGGGAGCTGTTTTTT.

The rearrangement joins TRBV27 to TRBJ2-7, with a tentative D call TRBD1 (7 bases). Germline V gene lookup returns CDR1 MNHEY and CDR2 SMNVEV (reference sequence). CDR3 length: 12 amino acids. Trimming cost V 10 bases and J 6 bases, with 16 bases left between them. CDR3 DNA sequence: TGTGCCACCAGGGGGGTTTTCGGCGAGCAGTACGTC. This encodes CATRGVFGEQYV.

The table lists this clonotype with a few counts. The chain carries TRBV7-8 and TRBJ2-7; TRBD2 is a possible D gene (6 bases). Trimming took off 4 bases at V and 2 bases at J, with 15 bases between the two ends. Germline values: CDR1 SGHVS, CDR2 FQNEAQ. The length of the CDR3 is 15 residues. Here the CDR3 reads CASSSPGLNPYEQYF. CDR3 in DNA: TGTGCCAGCAGCTCCCCGGGACTGAACCCCTACGAGCAGTACTTC. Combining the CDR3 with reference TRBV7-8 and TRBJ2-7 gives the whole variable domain GAGVSQSPRYKVAKRGQDVALRCDPISGHVSLFWYQQALGQGPEFLTYFQNEAQLDKSGLPSDRFFAERPEGSVSTLKIQRTQQEDSAVYLCASSSPGLNPYEQYFGPGTRLTVT.

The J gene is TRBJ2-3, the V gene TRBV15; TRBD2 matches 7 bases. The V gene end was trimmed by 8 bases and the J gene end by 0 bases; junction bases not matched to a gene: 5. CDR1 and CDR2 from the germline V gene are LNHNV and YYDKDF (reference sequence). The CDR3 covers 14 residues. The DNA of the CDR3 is TGTGCCACCGAAAGTAGCGGGAGCACAGATACGCAGTATTTT. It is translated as CATESSGSTDTQYF.

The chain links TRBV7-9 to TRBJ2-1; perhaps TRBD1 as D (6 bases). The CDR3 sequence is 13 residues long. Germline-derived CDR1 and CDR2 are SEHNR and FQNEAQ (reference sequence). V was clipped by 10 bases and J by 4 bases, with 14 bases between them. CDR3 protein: CATPSGTYNEQFF. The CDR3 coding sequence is TGTGCCACCCCCTCCGGGACATACAATGAGCAGTTCTTC.